This T cell receptor (beta chain) was documented in a study of blood T cell repertoires in COVID-19. Per the authors' pipeline: Nucleated cell counts were estimated from reference gene primer amplification. Sequenced by immunoSEQ multiplex PCR; TCRdb stores in-frame clones only, minus some. V, J and clone size derive from that table, while D and trimming were established from the DNA sequence. The repertoire consists of approximately 280,000 clones, with 85% occurring once and the leading ten covering around 2.5%. Allocation to cohorts depended on clinical history reported by the participants. Each recovered donor of Cohort 3 presented with two negative PCRs, clearance, or symptom resolution. Trimming took 0 bases from V and 5 from J, leaving 8 bases between them. The CDR3 is made up of 14 amino acids. In germline, CDR1 is MNHEY, CDR2 SVGAGI.

The chain uses TRBV6-5 and TRBJ1-5; D call uncertain. Sequenced sample: PBMCs or T cells enriched from blood (not recorded which). This TCR was sampled from a woman between 50 and 59 years old who had recovered from COVID-19. The CDR3: CASSYSAEHQPQHF. CDR3 bases: TGTGCCAGCAGTTACTCGGCGGAACATCAGCCCCAGCATTTT.